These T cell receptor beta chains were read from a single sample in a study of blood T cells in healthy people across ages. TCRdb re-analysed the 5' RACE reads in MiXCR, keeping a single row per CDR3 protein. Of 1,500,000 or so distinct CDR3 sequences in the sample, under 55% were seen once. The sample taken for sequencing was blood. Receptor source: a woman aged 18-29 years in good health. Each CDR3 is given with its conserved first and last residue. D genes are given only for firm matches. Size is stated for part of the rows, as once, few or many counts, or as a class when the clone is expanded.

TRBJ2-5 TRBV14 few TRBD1 TGTGCCAGCAGCGGCTCCGGGACAGGGGGTTTGGAGACCCAGTACTTC CASSGSGTGGLETQYF
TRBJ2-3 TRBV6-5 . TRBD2 TGTGCCAGCAGTCGGGCTAGCGGGGCTATCACAGATACGCAGTATTTT CASSRASGAITDTQYF
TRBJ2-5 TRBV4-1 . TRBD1 TGCGCCAGCAGCCAGCAGACAGGGGACGAGACCCAGTACTTC CASSQQTGDETQYF
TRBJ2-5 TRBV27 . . TGTGCCAGCAGTTTTACGGCATACAAGAGCGAGTCCCAGTACTTC CASSFTAYKSESQYF
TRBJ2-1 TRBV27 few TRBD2 TGTGCCAGCAGTTTAGTGGGGGGACTAGCGTTTGAGCAGTTCTTC CASSLVGGLAFEQFF
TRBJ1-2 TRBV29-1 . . TGCAGCGTTGAAGATCAAAGGGCTTTAAGGGGTGGCTACACCTTC CSVEDQRALRGGYTF
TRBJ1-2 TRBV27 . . TGTGCCAGCAGTATCCGAGGGTGGGGGCATGGCTACACCTTC CASSIRGWGHGYTF
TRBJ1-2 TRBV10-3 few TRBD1 TGTGCCATCACAGGGGGGTCTGGCTACACCTTC CAITGGSGYTF
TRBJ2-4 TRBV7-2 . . TGTGCCAGCAGCCCCGGGCGGGTAGCCAAAAACATTCAGTACTTC CASSPGRVAKNIQYF
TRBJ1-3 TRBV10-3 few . TGTGCCATCAGTGCGGTATACTCTGGAAACACCATATATTTT CAISAVYSGNTIYF
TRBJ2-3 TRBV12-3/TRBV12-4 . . TGTGCCAGCAGATTTCGGGCAGATACGCAGTATTTT CASRFRADTQYF
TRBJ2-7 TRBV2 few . TGTGCCAGCACTCGGGATTCTCACGAGCAGTACTTC CASTRDSHEQYF
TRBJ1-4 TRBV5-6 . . TGTGCCAGCAGCGACCTGAGAGGGGCTAATGAAAAACTGTTTTTT CASSDLRGANEKLFF
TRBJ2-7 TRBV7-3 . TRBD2 TGTGCCAGCAGCTTATACAGCGGGGGTTACGAGCAGTACTTC CASSLYSGGYEQYF
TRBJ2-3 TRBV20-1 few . TGCAGCCCCTTATGGGGCTCTGAGGATACGCAGTATTTT CSPLWGSEDTQYF
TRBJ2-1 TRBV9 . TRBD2 TGTGCCAGCAGTTTCAGGACTAGCGGTAACAATGAGCAGTTCTTC CASSFRTSGNNEQFF
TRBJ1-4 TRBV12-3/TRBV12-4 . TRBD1 TGTGCCAGCAGTTCTGGGACCATACAGGGGGCGGGTGATGAAAAACTGTTTTTT CASSSGTIQGAGDEKLFF
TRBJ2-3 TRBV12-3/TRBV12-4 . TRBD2 TGTGCCAGCAGTTTAATGGCTAGCGGGACCGGAGATACGCAGTATTTT CASSLMASGTGDTQYF
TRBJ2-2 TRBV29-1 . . TGCAGCGTTGGTTGGAGAACCGGGGAGCTGTTTTTT CSVGWRTGELFF
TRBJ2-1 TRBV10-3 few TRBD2 TGTGCCATCAGTGAGTTTCCAGCGGGGGCCTACAATGAGCAGTTCTTC CAISEFPAGAYNEQFF
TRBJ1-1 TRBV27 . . TGTGCCAGCAATTCTGAGGTAGGGGCCCCGAACACTGAAGCTTTCTTT CASNSEVGAPNTEAFF
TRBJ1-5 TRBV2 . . TGTACCAGCAGTGAAGGACAGCCAGAGCCCCAGCATTTT CTSSEGQPEPQHF
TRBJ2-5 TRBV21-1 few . TGTGCCAGCAGCAAAGCGAAGGGGCAGGGGACCTCACAAGAGACCCAGTACTTC CASSKAKGQGTSQETQYF
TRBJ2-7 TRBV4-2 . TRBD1 TGTGCCAGCAGCCAACCCATCCCGGACAGGGTGGGATTAAATGAGCAGTACTTC CASSQPIPDRVGLNEQYF
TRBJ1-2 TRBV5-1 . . TGCGCCAGCAGCTTGGGAGAGACCGTCCGTGGCTACACCTTC CASSLGETVRGYTF
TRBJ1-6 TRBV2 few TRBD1 TGTGCCAGCAGTGGACAGGGGACGGGTTCACCCCTCCACTTT CASSGQGTGSPLHF
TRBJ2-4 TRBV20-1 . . TGCAGTGCTAGAGGGGGACTTGACGGCCTAGCCAAAAACATTCAGTACTTC CSARGGLDGLAKNIQYF
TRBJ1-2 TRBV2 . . TGTGCCAGCAGAGACCGGGACACTAACTATGGCTACACCTTC CASRDRDTNYGYTF
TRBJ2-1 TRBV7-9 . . TGTGCCAGCAGCCCCCCGGGCCCTTGGAATGAGCAGTTCTTC CASSPPGPWNEQFF
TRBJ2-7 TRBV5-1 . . TGCGCCAGCAGCGTGGACCTGGACAGCTACGAGCAGTACTTC CASSVDLDSYEQYF
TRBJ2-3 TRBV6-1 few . TGTGCCAGCAGTGAAACTGGGACGGATACGCAGTATTTT CASSETGTDTQYF
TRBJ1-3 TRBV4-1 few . TGCGCCAGCAGCCTATGGACTTTCAGCTCTGGAAACACCATATATTTT CASSLWTFSSGNTIYF
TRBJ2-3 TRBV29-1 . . TGCAGCGTTGCCCCGAACACAGATACGCAGTATTTT CSVAPNTDTQYF
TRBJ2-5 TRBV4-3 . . TGCGCCAGCAGCCAAGAAGGACAGAACTTTGGTGGGACCCAGTACTTC CASSQEGQNFGGTQYF
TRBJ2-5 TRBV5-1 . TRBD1 TGCGCCAGCAGCCTAGTAGGGACAGGGACGGAGACCCAGTACTTC CASSLVGTGTETQYF
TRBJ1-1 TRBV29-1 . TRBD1 TGCAGCGTTGCGACAGGGGTCTACACTGAAGCTTTCTTT CSVATGVYTEAFF
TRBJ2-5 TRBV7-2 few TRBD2 TGTGCCAGCAGCGCTTCCTTAGCGGGGGGGCTCGGGACCCAGTACTTC CASSASLAGGLGTQYF
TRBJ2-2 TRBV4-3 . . TGCGCCAGCAACCAAGCAATGCGGGACAGTAACACCGGGGAGCTGTTTTTT CASNQAMRDSNTGELFF
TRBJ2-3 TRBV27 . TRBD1 TGTGCCAGCAGTTATAGGACAGGCGATACGCAGTATTTT CASSYRTGDTQYF
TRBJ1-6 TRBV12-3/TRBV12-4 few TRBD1 TGTGCCAGCAGGGTTACAGGGGTATCACCCCTCCACTTT CASRVTGVSPLHF
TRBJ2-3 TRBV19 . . TGTGCCAGTAGTATTGGGCAGACTAGCACAGATACGCAGTATTTT CASSIGQTSTDTQYF
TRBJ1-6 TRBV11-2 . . TGTGCCAGCAGCCCCTTAGATTCCCTCGGGAAGCCCCTCCACTTT CASSPLDSLGKPLHF
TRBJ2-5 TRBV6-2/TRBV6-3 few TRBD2 TGTGCCAGCAGTTACTTTCGGACTAGCGGACAAGAGACCCAGTACTTC CASSYFRTSGQETQYF
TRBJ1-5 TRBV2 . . TGTGCCAGCAGTGAAGCTCCACCCGGCCCTCAGGGATGGAGTCAGCCCCAGCATTTT CASSEAPPGPQGWSQPQHF
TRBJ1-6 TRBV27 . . TGTGCCAGCACCCAACGGCGGCTGTCTGGGGCGGTGAATAATTCACCCCTCCACTTT CASTQRRLSGAVNNSPLHF